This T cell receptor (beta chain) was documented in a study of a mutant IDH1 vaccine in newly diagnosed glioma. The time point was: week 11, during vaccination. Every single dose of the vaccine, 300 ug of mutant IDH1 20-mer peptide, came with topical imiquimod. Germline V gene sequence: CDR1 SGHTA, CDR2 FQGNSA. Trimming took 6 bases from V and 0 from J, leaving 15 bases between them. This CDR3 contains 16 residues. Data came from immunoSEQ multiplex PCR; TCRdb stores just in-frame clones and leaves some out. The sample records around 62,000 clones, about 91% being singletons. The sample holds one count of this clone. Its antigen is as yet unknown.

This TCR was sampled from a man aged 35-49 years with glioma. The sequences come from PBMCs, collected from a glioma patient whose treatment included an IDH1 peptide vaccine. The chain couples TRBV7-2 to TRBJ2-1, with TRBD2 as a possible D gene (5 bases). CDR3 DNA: TGTGCCAGCAGGCGAGATAGCGCCAGCTCCTACAATGAGCAGTTCTTC. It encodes CASRRDSASSYNEQFF.